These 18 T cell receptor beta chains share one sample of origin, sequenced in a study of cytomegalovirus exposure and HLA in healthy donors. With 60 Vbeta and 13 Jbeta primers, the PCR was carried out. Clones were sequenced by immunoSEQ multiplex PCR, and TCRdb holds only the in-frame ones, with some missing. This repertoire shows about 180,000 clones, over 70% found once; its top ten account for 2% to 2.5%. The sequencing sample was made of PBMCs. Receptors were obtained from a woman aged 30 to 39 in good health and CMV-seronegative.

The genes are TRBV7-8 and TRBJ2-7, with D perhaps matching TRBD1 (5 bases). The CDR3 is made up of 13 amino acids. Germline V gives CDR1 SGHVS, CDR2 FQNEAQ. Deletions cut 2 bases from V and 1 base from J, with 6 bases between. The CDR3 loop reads CASSLRGSYEQYF. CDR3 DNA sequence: TGTGCCAGCAGCTTAAGGGGATCCTACGAGCAGTACTTC.

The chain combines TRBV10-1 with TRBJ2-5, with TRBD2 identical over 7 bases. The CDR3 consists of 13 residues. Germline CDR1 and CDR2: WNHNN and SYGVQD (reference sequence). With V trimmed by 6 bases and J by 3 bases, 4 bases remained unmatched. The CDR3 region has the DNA TGCGCCAGCAGCGCTAGCGGAGAAGAGACCCAGTACTTC. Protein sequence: CASSASGEETQYF.

CDR3 in DNA: TGTGCCAGCTCACCACCTGAGGGTTCTGGAAACACCATATATTTT. Residues: CASSPPEGSGNTIYF. The chain joins TRBV18 to TRBJ1-3, with D uncertain. CDR1 and CDR2 (germline): KGHSH, LQKENI. The CDR3 runs to 15 residues. The V gene lost 0 bases and the J gene lost 1 base, with 7 bases spanning the gap.

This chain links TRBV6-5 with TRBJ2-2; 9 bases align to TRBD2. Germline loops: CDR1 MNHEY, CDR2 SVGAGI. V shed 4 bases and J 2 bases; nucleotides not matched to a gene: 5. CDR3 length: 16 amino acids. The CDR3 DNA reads TGTGCCAGCAGTTCGCTAGCGGGGCCCAACACCGGGGAGCTGTTTTTT. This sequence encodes CASSSLAGPNTGELFF.

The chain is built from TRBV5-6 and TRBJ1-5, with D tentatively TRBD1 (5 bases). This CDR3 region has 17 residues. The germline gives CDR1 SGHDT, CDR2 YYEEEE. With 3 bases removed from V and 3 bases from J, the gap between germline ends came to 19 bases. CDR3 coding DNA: TGTGCCAGCAGCTGGACCTCGTGGGCAGGGAACAATCAGCCCCAGCATTTT. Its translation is CASSWTSWAGNNQPQHF.

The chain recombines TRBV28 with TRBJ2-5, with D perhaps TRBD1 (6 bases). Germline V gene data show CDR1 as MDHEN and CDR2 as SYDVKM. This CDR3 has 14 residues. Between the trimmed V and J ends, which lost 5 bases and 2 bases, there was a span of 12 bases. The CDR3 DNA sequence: TGTGCCAGCAGTACAGGACAGAATCAAGAGACCCAGTACTTC. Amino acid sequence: CASSTGQNQETQYF. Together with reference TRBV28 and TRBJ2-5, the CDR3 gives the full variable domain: DVKVTQSSRYLVKRTGEKVFLECVQDMDHENMFWYRQDPGLGLRLIYFSYDVKMKEKGDIPEGYSVSREKKERFSLILESASTNQTSMYLCASSTGQNQETQYFGPGTRLLVL.

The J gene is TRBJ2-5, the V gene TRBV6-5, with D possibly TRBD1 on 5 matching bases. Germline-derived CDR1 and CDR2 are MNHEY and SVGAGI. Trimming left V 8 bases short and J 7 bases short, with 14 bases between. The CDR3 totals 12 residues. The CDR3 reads CASGTRRGTQYF. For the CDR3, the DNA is TGTGCCAGCGGTACCCGAAGGGGGACCCAGTACTTC.

The CDR3 nucleotides read TGCGCCAGCAGTGATCCACAGCCCCAGCATTTT. Its protein is CASSDPQPQHF. The rearrangement joins TRBV10-1 to TRBJ1-5; no reliable D call. There are 11 residues in the CDR3. The V end lost 3 bases, the J end lost 7 bases, and 4 bases lay between the germline ends. Germline-derived CDR1 and CDR2 are WNHNN and SYGVQD (reference sequence).

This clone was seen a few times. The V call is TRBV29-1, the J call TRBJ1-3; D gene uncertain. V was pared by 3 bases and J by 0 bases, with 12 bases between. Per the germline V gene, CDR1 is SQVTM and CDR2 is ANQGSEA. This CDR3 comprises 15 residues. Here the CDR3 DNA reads TGCAGCGTTGAGGATCTAGCCAGCTCTGGAAACACCATATATTTT. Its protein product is CSVEDLASSGNTIYF.

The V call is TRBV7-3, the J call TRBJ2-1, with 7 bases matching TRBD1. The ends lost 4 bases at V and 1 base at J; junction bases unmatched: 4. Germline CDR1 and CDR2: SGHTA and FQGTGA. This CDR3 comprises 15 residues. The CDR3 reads CASSSQGRSYNEQFF. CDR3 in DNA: TGTGCCAGCAGCTCACAGGGGAGATCCTACAATGAGCAGTTCTTC.

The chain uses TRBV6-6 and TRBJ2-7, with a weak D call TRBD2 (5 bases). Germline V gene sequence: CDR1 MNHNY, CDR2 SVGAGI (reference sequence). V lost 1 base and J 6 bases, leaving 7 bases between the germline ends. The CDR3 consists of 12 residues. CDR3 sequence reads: CASSYLGSEQYF. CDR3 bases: TGTGCCAGCAGTTACTTAGGGAGCGAGCAGTACTTC.

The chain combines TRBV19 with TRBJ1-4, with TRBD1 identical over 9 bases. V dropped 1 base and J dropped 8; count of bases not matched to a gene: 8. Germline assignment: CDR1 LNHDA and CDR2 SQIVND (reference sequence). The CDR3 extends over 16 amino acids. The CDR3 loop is CASSIAVGQGGEKLFF. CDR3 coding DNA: TGTGCCAGTAGTATAGCCGTGGGACAGGGTGGGGAAAAACTGTTTTTT.

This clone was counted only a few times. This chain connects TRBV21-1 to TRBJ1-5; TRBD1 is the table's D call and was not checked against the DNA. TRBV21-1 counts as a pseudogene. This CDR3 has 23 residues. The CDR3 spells CASSKCDGGHLPGQEISNQPQHF. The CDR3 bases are TGTGCCAGCAGCAAATGTGACGGCGGACACCTCCCGGGACAGGAAATTAGCAATCAGCCCCAGCATTTT.

In nucleotides, the CDR3 is TGTGCCAGCAGCTTAGGGGGACTAGCGGGAGCTTACGAGCAGTACTTC. Its translation: CASSLGGLAGAYEQYF. V gene TRBV7-2 combines with J gene TRBJ2-7; 14 positions agree with TRBD2. This CDR3 has 16 amino acids. Germline V gene data show CDR1 as SGHTA and CDR2 as FQGNSA. Trimming took 1 base from V and 4 from J; bases not matched to a gene: 3. Supplemented by reference TRBV7-2 and TRBJ2-7, the full variable domain reads GAGVSQSPSNKVTEKGKDVELRCDPISGHTALYWYRQSLGQGLEFLIYFQGNSAPDKSGLPSDRFSAERTGGSVSTLTIQRTQQEDSAVYLCASSLGGLAGAYEQYFGPGTRLTVT.

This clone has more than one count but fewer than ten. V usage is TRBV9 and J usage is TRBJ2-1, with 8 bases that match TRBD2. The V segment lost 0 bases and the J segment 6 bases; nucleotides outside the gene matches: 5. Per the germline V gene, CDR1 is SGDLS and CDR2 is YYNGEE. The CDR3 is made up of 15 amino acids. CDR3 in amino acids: CASSVGTSGANEQFF. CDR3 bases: TGTGCCAGCAGCGTAGGTACTAGCGGAGCCAATGAGCAGTTCTTC.

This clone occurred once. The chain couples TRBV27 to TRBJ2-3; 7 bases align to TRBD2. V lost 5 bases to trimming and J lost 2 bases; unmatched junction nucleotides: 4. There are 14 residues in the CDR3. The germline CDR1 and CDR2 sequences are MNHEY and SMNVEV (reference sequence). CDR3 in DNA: TGTGCCAGCAGTACTAGCGCCCACACAGATACGCAGTATTTT. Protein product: CASSTSAHTDTQYF.

The CDR3 here is CATRRGFSNTEAFF. The CDR3, as DNA: TGTGCCACTCGACGCGGGTTCTCGAACACTGAAGCTTTCTTT. The rearrangement uses TRBV30 and TRBJ1-1, with unresolved D. V shed 8 bases and J shed 1 base, with 17 bases lying between them. Germline V CDR1 and CDR2: GTSNPN, SVGIG (reference sequence). This CDR3 region has 14 residues.

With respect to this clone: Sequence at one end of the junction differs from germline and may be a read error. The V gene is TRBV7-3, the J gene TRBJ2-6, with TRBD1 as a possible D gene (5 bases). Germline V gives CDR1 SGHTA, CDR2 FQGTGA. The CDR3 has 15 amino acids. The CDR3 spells CASSPTYSGANGLTF. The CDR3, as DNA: TGTGCCAGCAGCCCAACCTACTCTGGGGCCAACGGCCTGACTTTC.